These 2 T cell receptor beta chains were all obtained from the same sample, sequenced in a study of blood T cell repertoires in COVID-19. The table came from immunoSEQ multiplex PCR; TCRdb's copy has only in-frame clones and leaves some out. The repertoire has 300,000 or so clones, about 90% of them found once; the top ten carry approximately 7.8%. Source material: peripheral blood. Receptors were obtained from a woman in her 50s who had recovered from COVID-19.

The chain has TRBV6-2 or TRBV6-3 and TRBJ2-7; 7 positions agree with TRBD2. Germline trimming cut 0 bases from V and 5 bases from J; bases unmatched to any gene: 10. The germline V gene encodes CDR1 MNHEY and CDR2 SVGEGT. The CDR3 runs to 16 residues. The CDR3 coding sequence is TGTGCCAGCAGTTACTCGAATTGGGAGGGATTCGACGAGCAGTACTTC. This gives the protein CASSYSNWEGFDEQYF.

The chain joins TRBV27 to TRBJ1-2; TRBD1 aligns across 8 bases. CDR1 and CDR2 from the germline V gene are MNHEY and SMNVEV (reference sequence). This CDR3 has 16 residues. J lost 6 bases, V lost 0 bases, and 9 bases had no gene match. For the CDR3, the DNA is TGTGCCAGCAGTTTATCGTGGGCGGCAGGGGGCAATGGCTACACCTTC. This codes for CASSLSWAAGGNGYTF.